This T cell receptor beta chain originates from a study of T cell responses to AZD1222 COVID-19 vaccine. General observations from the study: Baseline testing showed seropositivity in only six or seven AZD1222 recipients.

Here immunoSEQ multiplex PCR was the method, and the copy in TCRdb shows in-frame clones only, minus some. The sample has 120,000 or so clones; 90% are singletons. Trimming took 4 bases from V and 4 from J; bases not matched to a gene: 2. Per germline, CDR1 MNHEY and CDR2 SVGAGI. The CDR3 runs 16 residues. A note on this clone: Its matching antigen is unknown.

J is TRBJ2-2 and V is TRBV6-5, with 14 nucleotides matching TRBD2. The clonotype originates from an adult in good health. This specimen was peripheral blood, taken on day 0 of AZD1222 vaccination. CDR3 region: CASSSGLAGGTGELFF. The CDR3 DNA is TGTGCCAGCAGTTCCGGACTAGCGGGAGGCACCGGGGAGCTGTTTTTT.